This passage covers 19 T cell receptor beta chains from one sample sequenced in a study of Ad26.COV2.S vaccination and SARS-CoV-2 variants. Some clones are missing from TCRdb's copy, which holds only in-frame ones; the method was immunoSEQ multiplex PCR. The sample includes about 470,000 clones, less than 95% of them seen just once. The treatment here: about 20 received Ad26.COV2.S at low or high dose, single or two shots; a few received placebo; per-sample allocation not given. Following the first vaccine or placebo injection, samples were taken on day 63. The starting material was peripheral blood, obtained in a trial of Ad26.COV2.S vaccine versus placebo. All receptors derive from a person aged 18-65 years who received the Ad26.COV2.S COVID-19 vaccine or a placebo.

This clone has only a few counts. The chain employs TRBV5-1 and TRBJ1-2, with TRBD1 matching over 7 bases. Germline values: CDR1 SGHRS, CDR2 YFSETQ. With 4 bases clipped from V and 0 bases from J, the junction kept 6 bases outside the gene matches. The CDR3 length is 15 residues. The CDR3 spells CASSPQGGTNYGYTF. The DNA of the CDR3 is TGCGCCAGCAGCCCCCAGGGGGGAACTAACTATGGCTACACCTTC.

The chain has TRBV27 and TRBJ2-1; 7 bases map to TRBD2. CDR3 length equals 13 residues. Germline CDR1 is MNHEY and CDR2 is SMNVEV (reference sequence). The V and J ends lost 1 base and 8 bases, in that order; junction bases with no gene match: 2. The CDR3 sequence: CASSLWGGDEQFF. CDR3 nucleotide sequence: TGTGCCAGCAGTTTATGGGGGGGGGATGAGCAGTTCTTC.

The rearrangement uses TRBV5-1 and TRBJ2-2; a possible D gene is TRBD2 (7 bases). This CDR3 has 16 amino acids. Germline CDR1 reads SGHRS; CDR2 reads YFSETQ. Trimming stripped 0 bases from V and 2 bases from J, with 11 bases between. The DNA of the CDR3 is TGCGCCAGCAGCTTGGAGGGGGGGCGCAACACCGGGGAGCTGTTTTTT. Translation: CASSLEGGRNTGELFF.

The chain links TRBV9 to TRBJ2-7, with 9 bases fitting TRBD2. Germline V gives CDR1 SGDLS, CDR2 YYNGEE. The V gene end was trimmed by 3 bases and the J gene end by 0 bases; junction bases not matched to a gene: 4. The CDR3 loop spans 15 amino acids. This chain's CDR3 is CASSDASGASYEQYF. CDR3 DNA: TGTGCCAGCAGCGACGCTAGCGGGGCCTCCTACGAGCAGTACTTC.

V usage is TRBV7-2 and J usage is TRBJ1-2; possibly TRBD1 for D (6 bases). The V gene lost 1 base and the J gene lost 7 bases, with 19 bases spanning the gap. Per germline, CDR1 SGHTA and CDR2 FQGNSA. CDR3 length: 16 residues. The CDR3 coding sequence is TGTGCCAGCAGCTTAGATTCCAGGGGCTTCGGGGGTGGCTACACCTTC. Translating gives CASSLDSRGFGGGYTF. Based on the CDR3 plus reference TRBV7-2 and TRBJ1-2, the full variable domain is GAGVSQSPSNKVTEKGKDVELRCDPISGHTALYWYRQSLGQGLEFLIYFQGNSAPDKSGLPSDRFSAERTGGSVSTLTIQRTQQEDSAVYLCASSLDSRGFGGGYTFGSGTRLTVV.

J is TRBJ2-7 and V is TRBV19, with TRBD2 as a possible D gene (6 bases). CDR3 length: 14 amino acids. Per the germline V gene, CDR1 is LNHDA and CDR2 is SQIVND (reference sequence). V lost 6 bases and J lost 2, with 14 bases in between. CDR3 sequence: CASRSRGLPYEQYF. The CDR3 DNA reads TGTGCCAGTAGGAGTCGGGGACTGCCCTACGAGCAGTACTTC. Using reference TRBV19 and TRBJ2-7 for the parts outside the CDR3, the full variable domain is DGGITQSPKYLFRKEGQNVTLSCEQNLNHDAMYWYRQDPGQGLRLIYYSQIVNDFQKGDIAEGYSVSREKKESFPLTVTSAQKNPTAFYLCASRSRGLPYEQYFGPGTRLTVT.

The chain has TRBV27 and TRBJ2-3; D is ambiguous. Germline values: CDR1 MNHEY, CDR2 SMNVEV (reference sequence). The CDR3 consists of 14 residues. The V gene lost 2 bases and the J gene lost 6 bases, with 12 bases spanning the gap. The CDR3 nucleotides read TGTGCCAGCAGTTTAAAGGCAGTAGGGGATACGCAGTATTTT. Translating gives CASSLKAVGDTQYF.

This clone was seen once. The chain combines TRBV6-5 with TRBJ1-2; D perhaps matches TRBD1 (5 bases). From germline, CDR1 is MNHEY and CDR2 SVGAGI. V gave up 6 bases and J gave up 4 bases, with 12 bases separating them. The CDR3 loop spans 13 amino acids. The CDR3 region has the DNA TGTGCCAGCAGCCGGGACGGAACCTATGGCTACACCTTC. Amino acid sequence: CASSRDGTYGYTF.

The V gene is TRBV14, the J gene TRBJ2-5; the D is unclear. V was cut by 0 bases and J by 5 bases, with 10 bases left in between. The CDR3 length is 14 residues. Germline assignment: CDR1 SGHDN and CDR2 FVKESK. The CDR3 DNA reads TGTGCCAGCAGCCAAGACTTATCCGGGGAGACCCAGTACTTC. Encoded protein: CASSQDLSGETQYF.

The chain employs TRBV2 and TRBJ2-5, with TRBD2 as a possible D gene (5 bases). Trimming took off 4 bases at V and 4 bases at J, with 10 bases between the two ends. Germline V CDR1 and CDR2: SNHLY, FYNNEI. This CDR3 has 13 amino acids. CDR3 nucleotides: TGTGCCAGCAGTGTGAGGGTCGGAGAGACCCAGTACTTC. Its translation: CASSVRVGETQYF.

The chain recombines TRBV6-2 or TRBV6-3 with TRBJ2-1, with D possibly being TRBD2 (6 bases). V was shortened by 4 bases and J by 0 bases, with 13 bases between the two germline ends. From germline, CDR1 is MNHEY and CDR2 SVGEGT. This CDR3 is built from 16 residues. Here the CDR3 reads CASSSTTSPSYNEQFF. CDR3 nucleotide sequence: TGTGCCAGCAGTTCTACAACTAGCCCCTCCTACAATGAGCAGTTCTTC.

This chain connects TRBV19 to TRBJ1-6; tentative D call: TRBD1 (5 bases). CDR1 and CDR2 from the germline V gene are LNHDA and SQIVND (reference sequence). This CDR3 is built from 15 residues. Trimming took 4 bases from V and 5 from J, leaving 12 bases between them. Here the CDR3 DNA reads TGTGCCAGTAGTACCGGGACGTTTGATAATTCACCCCTCCACTTT. Amino acid sequence: CASSTGTFDNSPLHF. Together with reference TRBV19 and TRBJ1-6, the CDR3 gives the full variable domain: DGGITQSPKYLFRKEGQNVTLSCEQNLNHDAMYWYRQDPGQGLRLIYYSQIVNDFQKGDIAEGYSVSREKKESFPLTVTSAQKNPTAFYLCASSTGTFDNSPLHFGNGTRLTVT.

The genes are TRBV4-3 and TRBJ2-1, with 11 bases identical to TRBD2. The V gene end was trimmed by 3 bases and the J gene end by 3 bases; junction bases not matched to a gene: 1. The CDR3 is 15 amino acids. The germline V gene has CDR1 LGHNA and CDR2 YSLEER. Written as DNA, the CDR3 is TGCGCCAGCAGCCACGGACTAGCGGGCTACAATGAGCAGTTCTTC. Its protein is CASSHGLAGYNEQFF.

The V gene is TRBV29-1, the J gene TRBJ1-3; the D gene is possibly TRBD1 (5 bases). V was clipped by 4 bases and J by 4 bases, with 11 bases between them. The CDR3 is made up of 13 amino acids. CDR1 and CDR2 from the germline V gene are SQVTM and ANQGSEA. The CDR3 DNA reads as TGCAGCGTTGGGGGCGGCCGAGGAAACACCATATATTTT. Amino acids: CSVGGGRGNTIYF.

J is TRBJ2-3 and V is TRBV7-3; 11 bases are a match to TRBD2. The CDR3 loop spans 15 amino acids. The V and J ends lost 4 bases and 1 base, in that order; junction bases with no gene match: 1. Per the germline V gene, CDR1 is SGHTA and CDR2 is FQGTGA. The CDR3 coding sequence is TGTGCCAGCAGCTGGGGACTAGCGGGCACAGATACGCAGTATTTT. As protein: CASSWGLAGTDTQYF.

This chain joins TRBV7-8 and TRBJ2-3; 9 bases agree with TRBD2. Trimming cost V 5 bases and J 4 bases; bases outside gene matches: 16. The V gene's germline CDR1 is SGHVS and CDR2 FQNEAQ. The CDR3 contains 18 residues. CDR3 in DNA: TGTGCCAGCAGCCGCCGCCGCGCTGGAGCGGGAGGACCAGATACGCAGTATTTT. This codes for CASSRRRAGAGGPDTQYF.

The gene calls are TRBV7-8 and TRBJ1-2; 7 nucleotides align to TRBD1. Germline-derived CDR1 and CDR2 are SGHVS and FQNEAQ. CDR3 length: 13 residues. V shed 5 bases, J shed 2 bases, and the junction held 2 bases outside the gene matches. The CDR3 protein is CASSRDRNYGYTF. The DNA of the CDR3 is TGTGCCAGCAGCCGGGACAGAAACTATGGCTACACCTTC.

The V gene is TRBV5-1, the J gene TRBJ2-7; D might be TRBD1 (5 bases). Germline lookup yields CDR1 SGHRS and CDR2 YFSETQ. The CDR3 covers 17 residues. V was shortened by 1 base and J by 7 bases, with 24 bases between the two germline ends. The CDR3 protein is CASSLSRQGWGMGEQYF. The CDR3 nucleotides read TGCGCCAGCAGCTTGTCCCGGCAGGGTTGGGGTATGGGGGAGCAGTACTTC.

The chain is built from TRBV5-4 and TRBJ2-3; 10 bases agree with TRBD2. From germline, CDR1 is SGHNT and CDR2 YYREEE (reference sequence). Trimming took 4 bases from V and 5 from J; bases not matched to a gene: 7. This CDR3 comprises 15 residues. The CDR3 region is CASSPSGRAGDTQYF. The CDR3 bases are TGTGCCAGCAGCCCGAGCGGGAGGGCCGGAGATACGCAGTATTTT. The variable domain in full, completed from reference TRBV5-4 and TRBJ2-3, reads ETGVTQSPTHLIKTRGQQVTLRCSSQSGHNTVSWYQQALGQGPQFIFQYYREEENGRGNFPPRFSGLQFPNYSSELNVNALELDDSALYLCASSPSGRAGDTQYFGPGTRLTVL.